This record covers a single T cell receptor beta chain. As yet, its antigen is unknown. TCRdb reprocessed the 5' RACE reads and stores each CDR3 protein as one record, lacking DNA. The sample has approximately 400,000 distinct CDR3 sequences. The CDR3 length is 12 residues. Germline-derived CDR1 and CDR2 are SEHNR and FQNEAQ (reference sequence). This specimen belongs to a study of monozygotic twins with inflammatory bowel disease. Whole-blood total RNA was extracted without T cell sorting. General study findings and limits: Possibly reflecting limited power, no difference in repertoire similarity was found between concordant and discordant twins.

This clonotype was sampled from a human donor with ulcerative colitis or Crohn's disease, or a healthy co-twin of an affected twin (not recorded which). Sequencing input: blood. This chain joins TRBV7-9 and TRBJ2-5. The CDR3 is CASSLGARTQYF.